Listed below are T cell receptor beta chains from one sample, sequenced in a study of T-cell reconstitution after alpha-beta-depleted transplantation in children. TCRdb reprocessed the PCR reads with MiXCR, giving one entry per CDR3 protein. The repertoire has 450,000 to 700,000 distinct CDR3 sequences, 25% to 30% of them found once; the top ten carry about 35%. The sample consisted of PBMCs, taken before TCRalphabeta/CD19-depleted stem cell transplant. The receptors here all came from a boy younger than two with Wiskott-Aldrich syndrome, due to receive a stem cell transplant. CDR3s include the opening cysteine and the closing phenylalanine or tryptophan. A D gene is named only where the DNA matches it firmly. The listing skips clone size in some rows; elsewhere it reads once, few, many or a size class.

-,-,TRBJ2-3,TRBV7-2,TGTGCCAGCAGCCCCTTCGCAGGGATAGATACGCAGTATTTT,CASSPFAGIDTQYF
TRBD2,-,TRBJ2-3,TRBV29-1,TGCAGCGTTACCGGGACTAGCGGGAGACTTAGAGATACGCAGTATTTT,CSVTGTSGRLRDTQYF
-,-,TRBJ1-4,TRBV25-1,TGTGCCAGCAGGTTTAGGGCGAATGAAAAACTGTTTTTT,CASRFRANEKLFF
-,few,TRBJ2-7,TRBV28,TGTGCCAGCACAGAGAGCTCCTACGAGCAGTACTTC,CASTESSYEQYF
-,few,TRBJ2-2,TRBV20-1,TGCAGTGCTAGAGATTATCAAGGGGGATGGACCGGGGAGCTGTTTTTT,CSARDYQGGWTGELFF
TRBD2,-,TRBJ2-2,TRBV10-1,TGCGCCAGCAGTGAGTCGATTTCTAGCGGGAGGGCGAACACCGGGGAGCTGTTTTTT,CASSESISSGRANTGELFF
-,few,TRBJ2-1,TRBV5-1,TGCGCCAGCAGCTTGGTCGGGACTTCGTCCTACAATGAGCAGTTCTTC,CASSLVGTSSYNEQFF
-,few,TRBJ1-4,TRBV12-3/TRBV12-4,TGTGCCAGCCGGGGGCCACGGTGGGAAAAACTGTTTTTT,CASRGPRWEKLFF
-,few,TRBJ2-3,TRBV5-1,TGCGCCAGCAGCGACCCAAAGGATCTAGATACGCAGTATTTT,CASSDPKDLDTQYF
-,few,TRBJ2-2,TRBV20-1,TGCAGTGCTATTTTAGCATCGAACACCGGGGAGCTGTTTTTT,CSAILASNTGELFF
-,-,TRBJ1-3,TRBV12-3/TRBV12-4,TGTGCCAGCAGTTTAATCTCTGGAAACACCATATATTTT,CASSLISGNTIYF
-,-,TRBJ1-1,TRBV6-2/TRBV6-3,TGTGCCAGCAGCCAAGCCGGATGGGAGGTTACTGAGAGCACTGAAGCTTTCTTT,CASSQAGWEVTESTEAFF
-,few,TRBJ2-1,TRBV18,TGTGCCAGCTCACCCACACCGGTTGGAGGCAATGAGCAGTTCTTC,CASSPTPVGGNEQFF
-,-,TRBJ2-3,TRBV5-6,TGTGCCAGCAGCTTGGCCCCGCCCTCATATGGAGATACGCAGTATTTT,CASSLAPPSYGDTQYF
-,many,TRBJ2-7,TRBV5-1,TGTGCCAGTTCCCTGACCTCCTACGAGCAGTACTTC,CASSLTSYEQYF
-,few,TRBJ2-7,TRBV20-1,TGCAGTGCACCAGTTGGGAACTACGAGCAGTACTTC,CSAPVGNYEQYF
-,-,TRBJ2-5,TRBV5-1,TGCGCCAGCAGCTTGTGGAGCCAGGGGCGGGAGACCCAGTACTTC,CASSLWSQGRETQYF
TRBD1,-,TRBJ1-1,TRBV5-1,TGCGCCAGCAGCTTGGTTCCAGGGGGAAGGAACACTGAAGCTTTCTTT,CASSLVPGGRNTEAFF
-,few,TRBJ1-1,TRBV5-1,TGCGCCAGCAGCTTGGGAGGGCGACCCATGAACACTGAAGCTTTCTTT,CASSLGGRPMNTEAFF
TRBD2,few,TRBJ2-5,TRBV24-1,TGTGCCACCCATTCCTGGCGGGAGAGGGGAGAGACCCAGTACTTC,CATHSWRERGETQYF
-,-,TRBJ1-1,TRBV5-1,TGCGCCAGCAGCTCCGGACGGTTGAACACTGACGCTTTCTTT,CASSSGRLNTDAFF
TRBD1,few,TRBJ2-7,TRBV2,TGTGCCAGCAGTGAAGCTGTACAGGGGGCCTACGAGCAGTACTTC,CASSEAVQGAYEQYF
TRBD1,-,TRBJ2-7,TRBV12-3/TRBV12-4,TGTGCCAGCAGTTCCGGGACAGGGGGTTGGTACGAGCAGTACTTC,CASSSGTGGWYEQYF
TRBD2,few,TRBJ2-1,TRBV29-1,TGCATTGGCGGGAGCTCCTACAATGAGCAGTTCTTC,CIGGSSYNEQFF
-,few,TRBJ1-1,TRBV5-1,TGCGCCAGCAGCCACGGAGGGGGGCGCACTGAAGCTTTCTTT,CASSHGGGRTEAFF
TRBD2,few,TRBJ2-4,TRBV11-2,TGTGCCAGCAGCTCGAAGGGACTAGCGGTAGCCAAAAACATTCAGTACTTC,CASSSKGLAVAKNIQYF
TRBD1,-,TRBJ2-5,TRBV5-5,TGTGCCAGCACCCCGACAGGGTTGCGGCAAGAGACCCAGTACTTC,CASTPTGLRQETQYF
TRBD2,-,TRBJ2-5,TRBV30,TGTGCCTGGAGTGTTTCTAGCGGGATGGGAGAGACCCAGTACTTC,CAWSVSSGMGETQYF
TRBD1,-,TRBJ2-1,TRBV5-1,TGCGCCAGCAGCTTGGCCGGACAGGCAGGCAATGAGCAGTTCTTC,CASSLAGQAGNEQFF
-,-,TRBJ2-3,TRBV28,TGTGCCAGCAGATACCAGGGTATGAGGGTCACAGATACGCAGTATTTT,CASRYQGMRVTDTQYF
-,few,TRBJ2-2,TRBV10-1,TGCGCCAGCAGTGAAGTTGTCACCGGGGAGCTGTTTTTT,CASSEVVTGELFF
-,few,TRBJ2-1,TRBV15,TGTGCCACCAGCAGAGATGTGAGGTACAATGAGCAGTTCTTC,CATSRDVRYNEQFF